The T cell receptor (beta chain) under discussion was sequenced for a study of T-cell reconstitution after alpha-beta-depleted transplantation in children. The sample holds a few counts of this clonotype. The CDR3 runs 15 residues. The J segment lost 0 bases and the V segment lost 5 bases, leaving 5 bases of the junction unmatched. From germline, CDR1 is LNHNV and CDR2 YYDKDF (reference sequence). Unique molecular identifiers were incorporated into the prepared TCRbeta library. One entry per CDR3 protein results from TCRdb running MiXCR on the PCR reads. Among around 360,000 distinct CDR3 sequences, around a tenth were seen once, and the ten largest hold approximately 2.3%.

Sequenced material: PBMCs from the stem cell graft donor, taken from the stem cell graft. This TCR was recovered from a human donor who donated a stem cell graft to a child with acute lymphoblastic leukemia. The rearrangement joins TRBV15 to TRBJ1-2; TRBD1 agrees at 8 bases. The CDR3 DNA reads as TGTGCCACCAGCTCCCTGACAGGGGCTAACTATGGCTACACCTTC. Encoded protein: CATSSLTGANYGYTF.